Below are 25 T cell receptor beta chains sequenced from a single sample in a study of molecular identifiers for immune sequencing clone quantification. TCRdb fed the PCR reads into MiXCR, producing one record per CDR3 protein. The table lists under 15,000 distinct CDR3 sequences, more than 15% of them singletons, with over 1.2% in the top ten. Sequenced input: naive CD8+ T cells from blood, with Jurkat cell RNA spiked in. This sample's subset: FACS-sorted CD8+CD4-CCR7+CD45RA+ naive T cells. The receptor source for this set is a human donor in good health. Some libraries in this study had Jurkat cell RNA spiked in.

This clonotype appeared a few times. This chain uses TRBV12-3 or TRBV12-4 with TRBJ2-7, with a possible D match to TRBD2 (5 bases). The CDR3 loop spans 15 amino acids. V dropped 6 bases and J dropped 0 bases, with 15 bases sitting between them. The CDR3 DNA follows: TGTGCCAGCAGCCTGGAGGATCTTAGCTCCTACGAGCAGTACTTC. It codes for CASSLEDLSSYEQYF.

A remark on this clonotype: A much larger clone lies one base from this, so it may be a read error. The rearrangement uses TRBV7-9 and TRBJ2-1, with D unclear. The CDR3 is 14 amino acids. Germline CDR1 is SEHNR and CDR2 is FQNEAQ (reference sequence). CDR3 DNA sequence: TGTGCCAGCAGTACCGCATTGGGGTACAATGTGCAGTTCTTC. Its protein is CASSTALGYNVQFF.

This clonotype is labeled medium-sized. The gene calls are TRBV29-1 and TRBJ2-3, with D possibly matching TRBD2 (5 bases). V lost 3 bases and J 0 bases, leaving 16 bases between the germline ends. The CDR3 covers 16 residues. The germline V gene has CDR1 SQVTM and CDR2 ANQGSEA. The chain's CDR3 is CSVETLAGASTDTQYF. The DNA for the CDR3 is TGCAGCGTTGAGACCCTAGCCGGAGCGAGCACAGATACGCAGTATTTT.

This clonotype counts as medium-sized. Here the CDR3 DNA reads TGTGCCAGCAGCTTAGGCAGGGAACAGTACTTC. Amino acid sequence: CASSLGREQYF. This sequence joins TRBV7-9 and TRBJ2-7; D is perhaps TRBD1 (5 bases). This CDR3 spans 11 amino acids. From germline, CDR1 is SEHNR and CDR2 FQNEAQ (reference sequence). V gave up 1 base and J gave up 10 bases, with 8 bases separating them.

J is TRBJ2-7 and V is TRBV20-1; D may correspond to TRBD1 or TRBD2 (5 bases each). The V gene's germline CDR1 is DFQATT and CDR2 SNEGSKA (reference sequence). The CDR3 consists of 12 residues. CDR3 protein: CSGEGPGDEQYF. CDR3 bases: TGCAGCGGCGAGGGGCCAGGCGACGAGCAGTACTTC.

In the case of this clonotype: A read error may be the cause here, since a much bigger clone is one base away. CDR3 sequence reads: CASSLSLRGEQHF. In nucleotides, the CDR3 is TGTGCCAGCAGCCTATCGTTACGAGGCGAGCAGCACTTC. This rearrangement joins TRBV14 to TRBJ2-7; D gene ambiguous. This CDR3 is built from 13 residues. Per germline, CDR1 SGHDN and CDR2 FVKESK.

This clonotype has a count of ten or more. CDR3 in amino acids: CASSPIDRGPDTQYF. The DNA for the CDR3 is TGTGCCAGCAGCCCCATCGACAGGGGGCCAGATACGCAGTATTTT. This chain connects TRBV27 to TRBJ2-3, with 10 bases lining up with TRBD1. Germline V gene lookup returns CDR1 MNHEY and CDR2 SMNVEV (reference sequence). J was trimmed by 4 bases and V by 6 bases; bases with no gene match: 7. This CDR3 spans 15 amino acids.

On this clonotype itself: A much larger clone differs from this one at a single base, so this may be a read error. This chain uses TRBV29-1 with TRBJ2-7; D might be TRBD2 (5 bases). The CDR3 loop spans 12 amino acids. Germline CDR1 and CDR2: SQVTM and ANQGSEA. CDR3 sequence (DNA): TGCTGCGTTGTGGCCGGGGTCGACGAGCAGTACTTC. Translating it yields CCVVAGVDEQYF.

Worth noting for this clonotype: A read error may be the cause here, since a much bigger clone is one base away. The CDR3 sequence: CARSTVRDHHFPYEQYF. DNA for the CDR3: TGTGCCAGAAGCACGGTCCGGGACCACCACTTTCCCTACGAGCAGTACTTC. The chain joins TRBV5-3 to TRBJ2-7; TRBD1 or TRBD2 may be the D gene (5 bases each). TRBV5-3 belongs to the ORF category, with a function that is uncertain. The CDR3 runs to 17 residues. The V gene lost 4 bases and the J gene lost 2 bases, with 22 bases spanning the gap.

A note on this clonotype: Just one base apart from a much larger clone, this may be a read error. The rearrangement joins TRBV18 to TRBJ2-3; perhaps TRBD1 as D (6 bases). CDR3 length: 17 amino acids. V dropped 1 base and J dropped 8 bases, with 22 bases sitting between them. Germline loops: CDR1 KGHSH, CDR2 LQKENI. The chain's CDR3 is CASSPLDQGLGGGTQYF. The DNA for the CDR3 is TGTGCCAGCTCACCACTTGACCAGGGGTTAGGCGGAGGTACGCAGTATTTT.

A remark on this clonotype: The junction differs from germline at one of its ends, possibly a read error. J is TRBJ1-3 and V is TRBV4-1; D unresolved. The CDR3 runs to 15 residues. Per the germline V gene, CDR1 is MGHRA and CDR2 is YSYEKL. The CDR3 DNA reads TGCGCCAGCAGCCAAGACATCACCTCTGGAATCACCATATATTTT. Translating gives CASSQDITSGITIYF.

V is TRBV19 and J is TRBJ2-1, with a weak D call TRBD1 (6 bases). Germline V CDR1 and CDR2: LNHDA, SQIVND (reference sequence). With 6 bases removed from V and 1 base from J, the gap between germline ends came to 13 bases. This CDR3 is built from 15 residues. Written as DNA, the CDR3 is TGTGCCAGTAGCCTATCAGGGGTGTCCTACAATGAGCAGTTCTTC. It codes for CASSLSGVSYNEQFF.

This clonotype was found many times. CDR3 coding DNA: TGTGCCAGCAGCCGCGGGACTAGCAGAAACAATGAGCAGTTCTTC. Its translation is CASSRGTSRNNEQFF. This sequence joins TRBV14 and TRBJ2-1; 9 nucleotides line up with TRBD2. Germline loops: CDR1 SGHDN, CDR2 FVKESK. V shed 4 bases, J shed 5 bases, and the junction held 6 bases outside the gene matches. The length of the CDR3 is 15 residues.

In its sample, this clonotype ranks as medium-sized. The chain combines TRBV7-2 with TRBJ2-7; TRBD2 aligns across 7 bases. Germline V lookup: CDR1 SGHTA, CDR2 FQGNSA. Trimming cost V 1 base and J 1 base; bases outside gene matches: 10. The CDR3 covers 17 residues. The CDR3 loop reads CASSLGAARESSYEQYF. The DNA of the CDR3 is TGTGCCAGCAGCTTAGGGGCGGCGCGGGAGTCTTCCTACGAGCAGTACTTC.

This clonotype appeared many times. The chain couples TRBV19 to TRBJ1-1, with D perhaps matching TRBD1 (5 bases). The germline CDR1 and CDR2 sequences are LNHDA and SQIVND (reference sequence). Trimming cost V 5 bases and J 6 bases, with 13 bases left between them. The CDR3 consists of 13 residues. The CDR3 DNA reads TGTGCCAGTAGTGGGGGGGGTCGCGCTGAAGCTTTCTTT. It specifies CASSGGGRAEAFF.

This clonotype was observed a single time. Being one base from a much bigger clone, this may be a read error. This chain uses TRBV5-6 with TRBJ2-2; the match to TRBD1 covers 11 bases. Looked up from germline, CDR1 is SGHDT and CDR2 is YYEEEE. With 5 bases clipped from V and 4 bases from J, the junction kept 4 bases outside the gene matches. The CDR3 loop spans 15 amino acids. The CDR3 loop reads CASSPDRGPTGELFF. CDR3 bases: TGTGCCAGCAGTCCGGACAGGGGGCCCACCGGGGAGCTGTTTTTT.

The CDR3 loop reads CASSLATHYEQYF. CDR3 DNA sequence: TGTGCCAGCAGCTTAGCCACTCACTACGAGCAGTACTTC. The chain uses TRBV11-2 and TRBJ2-7; D gene ambiguous. The CDR3 is 13 residues long. The germline gives CDR1 SGHAT, CDR2 FQNNGV. V shed 1 base and J shed 3 bases, with 7 bases lying between them.

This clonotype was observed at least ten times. CDR3 nucleotides: TGTGCCAGCAGTTTATACGGGACAGCCTCTGAAGCTTTCTTT. Translating gives CASSLYGTASEAFF. The chain has TRBV28 and TRBJ1-1, with 7 bases that match TRBD1. V dropped 1 base and J dropped 6; count of bases not matched to a gene: 5. CDR3 length: 14 amino acids. CDR1 and CDR2 from the germline V gene are MDHEN and SYDVKM. Using reference TRBV28 and TRBJ1-1 for the parts outside the CDR3, the full variable domain is DVKVTQSSRYLVKRTGEKVFLECVQDMDHENMFWYRQDPGLGLRLIYFSYDVKMKEKGDIPEGYSVSREKKERFSLILESASTNQTSMYLCASSLYGTASEAFFGQGTRLTVV.

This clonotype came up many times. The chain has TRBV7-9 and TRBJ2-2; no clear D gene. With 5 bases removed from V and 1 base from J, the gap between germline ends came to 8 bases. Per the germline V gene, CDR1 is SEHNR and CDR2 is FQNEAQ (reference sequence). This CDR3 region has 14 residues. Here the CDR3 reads CASSPYKNTGELFF. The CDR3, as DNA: TGTGCCAGCAGCCCGTACAAGAACACCGGGGAGCTGTTTTTT.

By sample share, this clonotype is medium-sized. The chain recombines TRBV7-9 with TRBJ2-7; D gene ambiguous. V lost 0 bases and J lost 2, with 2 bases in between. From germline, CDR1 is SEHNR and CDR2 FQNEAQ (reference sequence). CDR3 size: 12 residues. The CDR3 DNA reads TGTGCCAGCAGCTTAGCTGCCTACGAGCAGTACTTC. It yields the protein CASSLAAYEQYF.

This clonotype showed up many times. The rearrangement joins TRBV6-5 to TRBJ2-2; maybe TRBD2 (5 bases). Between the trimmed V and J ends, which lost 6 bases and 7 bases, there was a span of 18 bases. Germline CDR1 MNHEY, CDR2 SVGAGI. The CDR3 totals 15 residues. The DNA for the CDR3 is TGTGCCAGCAGCCCCGAACCTTCTAGCTTCGGGGAGCTGTTTTTT. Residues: CASSPEPSSFGELFF.

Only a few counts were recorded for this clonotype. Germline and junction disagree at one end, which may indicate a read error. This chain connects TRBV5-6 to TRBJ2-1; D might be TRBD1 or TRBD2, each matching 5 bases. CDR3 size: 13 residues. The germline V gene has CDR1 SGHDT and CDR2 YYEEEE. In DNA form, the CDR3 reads TGTGCCAGCAGTCGGGGACGCTACGATGAGCAGTTCTTC. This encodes CASSRGRYDEQFF.

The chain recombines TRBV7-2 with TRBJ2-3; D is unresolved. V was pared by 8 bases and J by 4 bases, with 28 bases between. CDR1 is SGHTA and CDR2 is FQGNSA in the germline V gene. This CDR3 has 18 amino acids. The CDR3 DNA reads TGTGCCAGCTGCGACGTGGATCTCGGAATAGGGTTCGCAGATACGCAGTATTTT. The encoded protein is CASCDVDLGIGFADTQYF. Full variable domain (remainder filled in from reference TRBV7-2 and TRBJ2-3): GAGVSQSPSNKVTEKGKDVELRCDPISGHTALYWYRQSLGQGLEFLIYFQGNSAPDKSGLPSDRFSAERTGGSVSTLTIQRTQQEDSAVYLCASCDVDLGIGFADTQYFGPGTRLTVL.

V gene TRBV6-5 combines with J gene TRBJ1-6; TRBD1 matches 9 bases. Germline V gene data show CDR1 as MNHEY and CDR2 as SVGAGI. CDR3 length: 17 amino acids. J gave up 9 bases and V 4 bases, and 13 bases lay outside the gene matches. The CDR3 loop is CASSCALDRGLSSPLHF. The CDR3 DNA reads TGTGCCAGCAGTTGCGCGCTGGACAGGGGTCTTTCTTCACCCCTCCACTTT.

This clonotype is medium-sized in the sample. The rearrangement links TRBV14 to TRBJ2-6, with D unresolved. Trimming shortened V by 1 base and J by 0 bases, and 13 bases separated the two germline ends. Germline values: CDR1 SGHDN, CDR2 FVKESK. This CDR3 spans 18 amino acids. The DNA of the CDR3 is TGTGCCAGCAGCCAAGGAGTCTACGCTAGCTCTGGGGCCAACGTCCTGACTTTC. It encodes CASSQGVYASSGANVLTF.